Listed here are 21 T cell receptor beta chains from one sample, sequenced in a study of Ad26.COV2.S vaccination and SARS-CoV-2 variants. Sequencing was performed with immunoSEQ multiplex PCR; in TCRdb, only in-frame clones are kept and a portion is missing. This table has 290,000 or so clones, more than 70% appearing once. Treatment reported: roughly 20 received Ad26.COV2.S at low or high dose, single or two shots; 5 received placebo; per-sample allocation not given. Day 63 following the first vaccine or placebo injection was when the samples were taken. The sample here was peripheral blood, taken in a trial of Ad26.COV2.S vaccine versus placebo. The receptors here all came from a person aged 18 to 59 who received the Ad26.COV2.S COVID-19 vaccine or a placebo.

The V call is TRBV4-2, the J call TRBJ1-1; 9 bases line up with TRBD1. The V gene end was trimmed by 2 bases and the J gene end by 6 bases; junction bases not matched to a gene: 4. The CDR3 runs 14 residues. The germline V gene has CDR1 LGHNA and CDR2 YNFKEQ. The CDR3 protein is CASSQLQGAAEAFF. The CDR3 region has the DNA TGTGCCAGCAGCCAACTACAGGGGGCCGCTGAAGCTTTCTTT.

The V call is TRBV6-5, the J call TRBJ1-2; possible D gene TRBD1, 5 bases. Per germline, CDR1 MNHEY and CDR2 SVGAGI. The V and J ends lost 7 bases and 5 bases respectively, with 17 bases between them. This CDR3 is built from 14 residues. CDR3 nucleotide sequence: TGTGCCAGCACCTCCCCCCGGGGGGAATATGGCTACACCTTC. It codes for CASTSPRGEYGYTF.

V usage is TRBV7-9 and J usage is TRBJ2-3; no clear D. Germline assignment: CDR1 SEHNR and CDR2 FQNEAQ (reference sequence). The CDR3 runs 14 residues. Trimming took 1 base from V and 2 from J, leaving 7 bases between them. The CDR3 bases are TGTGCCAGCAGCTTAGATCCACACACAGATACGCAGTATTTT. Its translation is CASSLDPHTDTQYF.

This rearrangement joins TRBV30 to TRBJ1-4; TRBD1 aligns across 9 bases. In germline, CDR1 is GTSNPN, CDR2 SVGIG (reference sequence). The CDR3 covers 16 residues. Trimming at V came to 0 bases and at J to 2 bases, leaving 4 bases not matched to a gene. Here the CDR3 reads CAWSVTGGRTNEKLFF. In nucleotides, the CDR3 is TGTGCCTGGAGTGTTACAGGGGGCAGGACTAATGAAAAACTGTTTTTT.

This sequence joins TRBV10-3 and TRBJ1-2; the D is unclear. In germline, CDR1 is ENHRY, CDR2 SYGVKD. Trimming left V 2 bases short and J 7 bases short, with 8 bases between. This CDR3 contains 12 residues. The CDR3 region has the DNA TGTGCCATCAGTGAGGCCGGGTTTGGCTACACCTTC. Amino acid sequence: CAISEAGFGYTF.

The chain employs TRBV12-3 or TRBV12-4 and TRBJ1-3, with 8 bases aligning to TRBD1. V gave up 5 bases and J gave up 4 bases; unmatched junction bases: 1. This CDR3 has 13 residues. In DNA, the CDR3 is TGTGCCAGCAGTCGGACAGGGGGAAACACCATATATTTT. It encodes CASSRTGGNTIYF.

The V and J genes are TRBV2 and TRBJ2-7; 15 bases line up with TRBD2. Losses at the gene ends were 8 bases for V and 13 bases for J; bases not matched to a gene: 15. The CDR3 is made up of 15 amino acids. The germline gives CDR1 SNHLY, CDR2 FYNNEI. The CDR3 here is CASLPSQGLAGGAYF. The CDR3 nucleotides are TGTGCCAGCCTCCCCAGCCAAGGACTAGCGGGAGGGGCATACTTC. Full variable domain (missing parts from reference TRBV2 and TRBJ2-7): EPEVTQTPSHQVTQMGQEVILRCVPISNHLYFYWYRQILGQKVEFLVSFYNNEISEKSEIFDDQFSVERPDGSNFTLKIRSTKLEDSAMYFCASLPSQGLAGGAYFGPGTRLTVT.

The rearrangement uses TRBV6-4 and TRBJ2-2, with 7 bases identical to TRBD2. The V gene's germline CDR1 is MRHNA and CDR2 SNTAGT. The CDR3 runs 14 residues. V lost 3 bases to trimming and J lost 5 bases; unmatched junction nucleotides: 3. In nucleotides, the CDR3 is TGTGCCAGCAGTGAGCAGCGGGGAACCGGGGAGCTGTTTTTT. Its protein product is CASSEQRGTGELFF.

This sequence joins TRBV5-1 and TRBJ2-4; D is undetermined. Germline V gene lookup returns CDR1 SGHRS and CDR2 YFSETQ. V dropped 1 base and J dropped 1 base, with 12 bases sitting between them. The CDR3 totals 16 residues. CDR3 DNA sequence: TGCGCCAGCAGCTTGCATTACGACATGGCCAAAAACATTCAGTACTTC. Its translation: CASSLHYDMAKNIQYF.

This chain connects TRBV20-1 to TRBJ2-7, with D unclear. Germline V gene sequence: CDR1 DFQATT, CDR2 SNEGSKA (reference sequence). This CDR3 comprises 11 residues. V was cut by 3 bases and J by 2 bases, with 5 bases left in between. The CDR3 coding sequence is TGCAGTGCTAGTCTTGCCTACGAGCAGTACTTC. Protein: CSASLAYEQYF.

This clone showed up just once. The V and J genes are TRBV5-6 and TRBJ1-1; possible D gene TRBD1, 6 bases. Germline CDR1 reads SGHDT; CDR2 reads YYEEEE. The CDR3 totals 14 residues. V lost 1 base and J 3 bases, leaving 10 bases between the germline ends. CDR3 amino acids: CASSLTGRYTEAFF. CDR3 DNA: TGTGCCAGCAGCTTGACAGGGCGTTACACTGAAGCTTTCTTT.

The chain employs TRBV29-1 and TRBJ1-1; D may be TRBD1 (5 bases). The CDR3 runs 11 residues. V was pared by 4 bases and J by 6 bases, with 9 bases between. The V gene's germline CDR1 is SQVTM and CDR2 ANQGSEA. CDR3 sequence reads: CSVVWGPEAFF. CDR3 bases: TGCAGCGTTGTCTGGGGACCTGAAGCTTTCTTT. The variable domain in full, completed from reference TRBV29-1 and TRBJ1-1, reads SAVISQKPSRDICQRGTSLTIQCQVDSQVTMMFWYRQQPGQSLTLIATANQGSEATYESGFVIDKFPISRPNLTFSTLTVSNMSPEDSSIYLCSVVWGPEAFFGQGTRLTVV.

This chain joins TRBV3-1 (or the pseudogene TRBV3-2) and TRBJ2-2; the D is unclear. Germline values: CDR1 LGHDT, CDR2 YNNKEL (reference sequence). V was cut by 4 bases and J by 5 bases, with 11 bases left in between. This CDR3 comprises 14 residues. The CDR3 sequence is CASSRRALTGELFF. CDR3 bases: TGTGCCAGCAGCCGACGGGCTTTGACCGGGGAGCTGTTTTTT.

This clone occurred a few times. The chain links TRBV9 to TRBJ2-7, with 8 nucleotides matching TRBD2. This CDR3 comprises 14 residues. V lost 4 bases to trimming and J lost 7 bases; unmatched junction nucleotides: 10. CDR1 is SGDLS and CDR2 is YYNGEE in the germline V gene. The CDR3 protein is CASSLTAPGGEQYF. The CDR3 DNA reads TGTGCCAGCAGCCTCACAGCCCCGGGAGGGGAGCAGTACTTC.

The chain is built from TRBV29-1 and TRBJ2-3; D not certain. The CDR3 has 10 amino acids. The V end was cut by 6 bases, the J end by 3 bases, with 4 bases between. The germline V gene has CDR1 SQVTM and CDR2 ANQGSEA. CDR3 coding DNA: TGCAGCGTCCGTACAGATACGCAGTATTTT. Its translation is CSVRTDTQYF.

The rearrangement links TRBV5-1 to TRBJ1-2; D is unresolved. Looked up from germline, CDR1 is SGHRS and CDR2 is YFSETQ. There are 14 residues in the CDR3. V lost 3 bases, J lost 1 base, and 10 bases lay in between. CDR3: CASSSDALNYGYTF. The DNA of the CDR3 is TGCGCCAGCAGCTCCGACGCTCTTAACTATGGCTACACCTTC. Using reference TRBV5-1 and TRBJ1-2 for the parts outside the CDR3, the full variable domain is KAGVTQTPRYLIKTRGQQVTLSCSPISGHRSVSWYQQTPGQGLQFLFEYFSETQRNKGNFPGRFSGRQFSNSRSEMNVSTLELGDSALYLCASSSDALNYGYTFGSGTRLTVV.

The rearrangement links TRBV30 to TRBJ1-1; possible D gene TRBD1, 5 bases. V dropped 4 bases and J dropped 5 bases, with 8 bases sitting between them. Germline V lookup: CDR1 GTSNPN, CDR2 SVGIG (reference sequence). The CDR3 totals 11 residues. CDR3: CAWIRGTEAFF. Here the CDR3 DNA reads TGTGCCTGGATTCGGGGGACTGAAGCTTTCTTT.

This clone was picked up one time. The chain carries TRBV18 and TRBJ2-7; the match to TRBD1 covers 7 bases. Trimming took 2 bases from V and 4 from J; bases not matched to a gene: 8. The CDR3 is 15 amino acids. The germline CDR1 and CDR2 sequences are KGHSH and LQKENI. In nucleotides, the CDR3 is TGTGCCAGCTCACCAGGACAGGAGTTTTCGTACGAGCAGTACTTC. As protein: CASSPGQEFSYEQYF.

The chain uses TRBV27 and TRBJ2-7; TRBD1 agrees at 8 bases. The CDR3 covers 19 residues. The germline V gene encodes CDR1 MNHEY and CDR2 SMNVEV (reference sequence). The J segment lost 4 bases and the V segment lost 5 bases, leaving 22 bases of the junction unmatched. CDR3 in DNA: TGTGCCAGCAGTCTAACACTGAGACAGGGGAGTTTTTTTCTATACGAGCAGTACTTC. Protein product: CASSLTLRQGSFFLYEQYF.

This rearrangement joins TRBV7-9 to TRBJ2-3; 13 nucleotides match TRBD2. CDR3 length: 15 residues. Germline V gene lookup returns CDR1 SEHNR and CDR2 FQNEAQ (reference sequence). Trimming at V came to 6 bases and at J to 3 bases, leaving 3 bases not matched to a gene. The CDR3 coding sequence is TGTGCCAGCAGTCGGACTAGCGGGGGTACAGATACGCAGTATTTT. Translating it yields CASSRTSGGTDTQYF. Full variable domain (outside the CDR3, taken from reference TRBV7-9 and TRBJ2-3): DTGVSQNPRHKITKRGQNVTFRCDPISEHNRLYWYRQTLGQGPEFLTYFQNEAQLEKSRLLSDRFSAERPKGSFSTLEIQRTEQGDSAMYLCASSRTSGGTDTQYFGPGTRLTVL.

Regarding this clone: Other nucleotide sequences in the sample specify the same CDR3. The CDR3 DNA reads as TGTGCCAGCAGCTGGGACAGGGGGTCCTACGAGCAGTACTTC. Translation: CASSWDRGSYEQYF. This chain connects TRBV7-2 to TRBJ2-7; 11 bases are a match to TRBD1. Germline V lookup: CDR1 SGHTA, CDR2 FQGNSA. The trim removed 4 bases at V and 1 base at J, leaving 0 bases unmatched. This CDR3 spans 14 amino acids.